A selection of T cell receptor beta chains follows, all from one sample in a study of T cells after yellow fever vaccination. TCRdb processed the 5' RACE reads anew with MiXCR; each CDR3 protein has one entry. The table lists 300,000 or so distinct CDR3 sequences, under 15% of them singletons. Sequencing was performed on CD4+ T cells sorted from PBMCs, taken 45 days after the yellow fever booster vaccination. The origin of the receptors is a man aged 25 to 40 who received the YFV17D yellow fever vaccine. Both conserved end residues are part of each CDR3. A D gene is named only where the DNA matches it firmly. A row's size may be missing; if present it is once, few, many or a size class.

>TRBJ2-7|-|-|TRBV29-1
TGCAGCGTTTTCACGGGAGCCCCCTACGAGCAGTACTTC
CSVFTGAPYEQYF
>TRBJ2-5|-|few|TRBV7-2
TGTGCCAGCAGCCCGGAGAGGGAGACCCAGTACTTC
CASSPERETQYF
>TRBJ2-1|-|-|TRBV6-2/TRBV6-3
TGTGCCAGCAGTTTTTTCTTAGCGGATCCGAGGGCCAGGAATGAGCAGTTCTTC
CASSFFLADPRARNEQFF
>TRBJ1-2|-|few|TRBV2
TGTGCCAGCGGGCGTTCCTATGGCTACACCTTC
CASGRSYGYTF
>TRBJ2-7|-|few|TRBV5-1
TGCGCCAGCAGCCGAGGACTGGATAGCGGACCTTCCTACGAGCAGTACTTC
CASSRGLDSGPSYEQYF
>TRBJ2-3|-|few|TRBV29-1
TGCAGCGTTGAATCAGGGCAGGGGACAGATACGCAGTATTTT
CSVESGQGTDTQYF
>TRBJ2-1|-|-|TRBV5-1
TGCGCCAGCAGCCTCGAGCGGCCGACTTACAATGAGCAGTTCTTC
CASSLERPTYNEQFF
>TRBJ2-1|-|few|TRBV9
TGTGCCAGCAGCGCAAGATTGGGGCATGAGCAGTTCTTC
CASSARLGHEQFF
>TRBJ2-2|TRBD2|-|TRBV7-8
TGTGCCAGCAGCCCGCGGACTAGTTTCAACACCGGGGAGCTGTTTTTT
CASSPRTSFNTGELFF
>TRBJ2-2|-|-|TRBV12-5
TGTGCTAGTGCCGGGACCGCGGGCACCGGGGAGCTGTTTTTT
CASAGTAGTGELFF
>TRBJ1-1|-|-|TRBV6-1
TGTGCCAGCAGCAGACGGATGCTGAACACTGAAGCTTTCTTT
CASSRRMLNTEAFF
>TRBJ2-1|-|few|TRBV7-9
TGTGCCAGCAGCTTAGGGACTACGAACAATGAGCAGTTCTTC
CASSLGTTNNEQFF
>TRBJ2-1|-|few|TRBV14
TGTGCCAGCAGCCCCCTTGGAAGCGGCTACCCCTACAATGAGCAGTTCTTC
CASSPLGSGYPYNEQFF
>TRBJ2-3|TRBD2|-|TRBV7-6
TGTGCCAGCAGCTTAGGCGTAAGGACTAGCGGGAAGGATACGCAGTATTTT
CASSLGVRTSGKDTQYF
>TRBJ2-2|-|-|TRBV25-1
TGTGCCAGCAGTCACGGACACCCATTCACCGGGGAGCTGTTTTTT
CASSHGHPFTGELFF
>TRBJ1-1|-|-|TRBV20-1
TGCAGTGCTTGGAGGATGAACACTGAAGCTTTCTTT
CSAWRMNTEAFF
>TRBJ2-7|-|few|TRBV7-2
TGTGCCAGCACCACCGACGTGGTGCAGTACTTC
CASTTDVVQYF
>TRBJ1-5|-|-|TRBV3-1
TGTGCCAGCAGCCGGGCCGGGAGCAATCAGCCCCAGCATTTT
CASSRAGSNQPQHF
>TRBJ2-3|-|few|TRBV20-1
TGCAGTGCCAAGTGGATTGGCAGGCTCGATACGCAGTATTTT
CSAKWIGRLDTQYF
>TRBJ2-5|TRBD1|many|TRBV5-1
TGCGCCAGCAGCTTCAGGGGGCCCGAAGAGACCCAGTACTTC
CASSFRGPEETQYF
>TRBJ2-3|-|-|TRBV5-1
TGCGCCAGCAGCTTCCTCACAGATACGCAGTATTTT
CASSFLTDTQYF
>TRBJ2-3|-|few|TRBV7-2
TGTGCCAGCAGCTTCTCAGGGGTCCTCTACACAGATACGCAGTATTTT
CASSFSGVLYTDTQYF
>TRBJ1-6|TRBD1|-|TRBV18
TGTGCCAGCTCGTCTGACAGGGAAGACCCACCCCTCCACTTT
CASSSDREDPPLHF
>TRBJ2-5|TRBD1|few|TRBV6-2/TRBV6-3
TGTGCCAGCATCCAGGACAGGCAACAAGAGACCCAGTACTTC
CASIQDRQQETQYF
>TRBJ2-1|TRBD2|few|TRBV7-3
TGTGCCAGCAGCTTAAGTAGCGGGAGCCGTGAGCAGTTCTTC
CASSLSSGSREQFF
>TRBJ2-1|-|-|TRBV28
TGTGCCACCCACGGGGGCTCCTACAATGAGCAGTTCTTC
CATHGGSYNEQFF
>TRBJ2-7|TRBD1|-|TRBV5-1
TGCGCCAGCAGCTCCACGGGACAGCTGTTCTACGAGCAGTACTTC
CASSSTGQLFYEQYF
>TRBJ1-1|-|-|TRBV10-3
TGTGCCATCAGTGAGACAGTGAACACTGAAGCTTTCTTT
CAISETVNTEAFF
>TRBJ2-4|-|many|TRBV9
TGTGCCAGCAGCGTGACTGTAGGAAACATTCAGTACTTC
CASSVTVGNIQYF